Sequencing of this TCR beta chain was carried out in a study of beta chain features in type 1 diabetes (dated by TCRdb to 2017 to 2018). Describing the broader study: Patients and healthy donors did not differ in mean age, gender distribution, total cell number or subset yield. Across all samples, 107,917,701 sorted cells were examined, and cell number per subset correlated strongly with RNA yield. The study compared TCRB repertoires of sorted circulating CD4+ T cell subsets between recently diagnosed type 1 diabetes patients and matched healthy donors. Regulatory and stem cell-like memory subsets were isolated from only 8 patients and about eight healthy donors, whereas naive and central memory subsets came from all 30 or so donors. Paper-wide results and their limitations: Only small numbers of individuals were included in the HLA sub-analyses, which left unresolved whether HLA type had any influence on TCRB rearrangement. Fewer insertions and more nucleotide deletions at VDJ recombination sites were observed in patients with type 1 diabetes, implying thymic rearrangement abnormalities. Because cDNA rather than genomic DNA was sequenced, highly expressing activated cells could have been over-represented, although no difference in activation and CD3 levels was found between groups. In all four CD4+ subsets, TCRB CDR3 length was moderately but significantly shorter in type 1 diabetes patients. Naive, central memory and regulatory TCRB repertoires appeared to be more alike among patients than among healthy donors. PCR might favor shorter templates, but patient and control samples were amplified and corrected together, so any skew would affect both groups equally.

Reading the germline V gene (reference sequence) gives CDR1 LNHDA and CDR2 SQIVND. Trimming removed 0 bases from V and 3 bases from J, leaving 11 bases between the germline ends. The CDR3 contains 16 residues, cysteine and phenylalanine counted. This entry keeps only the CDR3 DNA: 48 bases, framed from base 1. The High Capacity cDNA Reverse Transcription Kit was used to reverse transcribe all of the isolated RNA, meaning that expressed TCRB transcripts were what got sequenced. Deep immunoSEQ sequencing was applied to naive, central memory and regulatory T cell samples, giving an average of roughly 3.6 million total reads per sample. Sorted cells were lysed in RLT buffer and RNA was extracted with DNase-treated RNeasy Micro or Mini kits, depending on cell number. Each cell subset was processed separately to prevent cross-contamination, with patient and healthy donor samples processed together. Using the immunoSEQ multiplex PCR, TCRB sequences were amplified from cDNA into 87-bp fragments spanning the CDR3 region. Sequencing of the amplicons was done on the Illumina HiSeq platform. The published analysis was carried out like this. PCR bias was corrected computationally using synthetic template baselines, and reads within Hamming distance 2 were collapsed, with unmergeable singletons discarded. Reads were aligned against IMGT to assign V, D and J genes, CDR3 length and insertions or deletions at six rearrangement sites. Within each subset, clonotype counts were normalized to the number of sorted cells before true diversity and Gini coefficients were calculated with the tcR R package. The overlap coefficient, calculated on TCRB nucleotide sequences, was used to measure repertoire sharing. Out-of-frame TCRB sequences from naive cells were analyzed to stand in for the pre-selection repertoire. The table comes from immuneACCESS by way of TCRdb, which keeps in-frame sequences with V and J called. Part of the clones is missing from these tables; in studies checked, under half for an unresolved V gene and the rest for unknown reasons. The V and J calls and clone size come from that table; D and trimming were worked out from the DNA. This sample lists 970,000 or so clones; roughly 15% were detected once. 0.02% to 0.025% of the sample is held by the ten biggest clonotypes.

Only a few counts were recorded for this clone. What antigen it recognizes has not been identified. Qualities for individual bases were not recorded, and no much larger clone is one base off. Each donor gave one peripheral blood draw, averaging approximately 110 mL, which was collected into heparinised tubes. A BD FACSAria II was used to sort naive, central memory, regulatory and stem cell-like memory CD4+ T cells with a panel that included CD45RO, CCR7, CD25, CD127, CD95 and CD27. Purity was above 98% for every sorted population. PBMCs were isolated right away by Lymphoprep density gradient centrifugation and were stained directly, without culture. Samples were stained and sorted in pairs, with one healthy donor and one patient per experiment, so that batch effects were minimized.

The sequence is built from TRBV19 and TRBJ2-2; no D gene can be assigned with confidence. The clonotype comes from a woman between 18 and 29 years old in good health. Sample: naive CD4+ T cells from blood. The sample's cell subset or site label is to be understood as: true naive CD4+ T cells. In nucleotide form, the sequence is TGTGCCAGTAGTATAGAGGGCAGGTTCGACACCGGGGAGCTGTTTTTT. Its translation reads: CASSIEGRFDTGELFF.